This TCR beta chain was recovered during a study of tumor-infiltrating lymphocytes in primary liver carcinoma. Across the whole study: Aged between 30 and 69 years, the patients were men and women. Study-wide results and limits: Blood's top-250-clone fraction was significantly lower than that of tumors (p = 0.039). Because the samples were bulk unsorted, the study did not compare CD4+ and CD8+ repertoires.

Unsorted whole blood served as the source of blood RNA, and germline DNA was extracted as well. Germline V gene lookup returns CDR1 SGHAT and CDR2 FQNNGV. This CDR3 has 12 amino acids. With regard to this clonotype: Its matching antigen is unknown. This likely comes from a read error, as the CDR3 has no conserved phenylalanine or tryptophan at its end.

The authors made TCR beta cDNA from around 500 ng total RNA with a constant-region primer. ARM-PCR, slightly modified, supplied the TCR beta libraries through three nested multiplex PCR rounds. It was with TRBV1-TRBV30 forward primers and a C-beta reverse primer that the first two PCR rounds were run, at 10 to 11 cycles each. TCRdb reprocessed the multiplex PCR reads with MiXCR, giving one entry per CDR3 protein. Here the sample spans fewer than 400,000 distinct CDR3 sequences, approximately 65% being singletons. This chain connects TRBV11-2 to TRBJ2-3; D unclear. This clonotype was sampled from a man in his forties or fifties with primary liver carcinoma and hepatitis B virus infection. The sample was peripheral blood. This chain's CDR3 is CASSRTTVTQYL. The CDR3 DNA reads TGTGCGAGCAGCCGCACCACAGTTACGCAGTATCTT.